One sample yielded the 16 T cell receptor beta chains listed below, sequenced in a study of CXCR3 chemokines and chemotherapy response in bladder cancer. TCRdb redid the calling of the PCR reads with MiXCR, one entry per CDR3 protein. The sample consists of around 8,000 distinct CDR3 sequences, 10% to 15% of them appearing once. The material was obtained from a patient whose treatment included neoadjuvant chemotherapy. Receptor source: a human donor with bladder cancer that responded to neoadjuvant chemotherapy.

This clonotype was observed at least ten times. V and J are TRBV20-1 and TRBJ1-5; D call uncertain. Germline CDR1 reads DFQATT; CDR2 reads SNEGSKA (reference sequence). Trimming shortened V by 1 base and J by 3 bases, and 7 bases separated the two germline ends. There are 13 residues in the CDR3. The CDR3 coding sequence is TGCAGTGCTAGAGGACGGCTCAATCAGCCCCAGCATTTT. It encodes CSARGRLNQPQHF.

Comment on this clonotype: A far larger clone is one nucleotide away, so this likely arose from a read error. This rearrangement joins TRBV7-2 to TRBJ2-5, with 7 bases identical to TRBD1. The CDR3 totals 15 residues. V shed 1 base and J 11 bases; nucleotides not matched to a gene: 13. CDR1 is SGHTA and CDR2 is FQGNSA in the germline V gene. In DNA form, the CDR3 reads TGTGCCAGCAGCTTAGGAGGGGGCGGTTTGAATGAGCAGTACTTC. Its protein is CASSLGGGGLNEQYF.

This clonotype was counted ten times or more. The rearrangement joins TRBV5-6 to TRBJ2-3; D is perhaps TRBD2 (5 bases). V was trimmed by 1 base and J by 7 bases, leaving 13 bases between them. Germline V lookup: CDR1 SGHDT, CDR2 YYEEEE. The CDR3 contains 14 residues. The CDR3 nucleotides are TGTGCCAGCAGCTTGCTCTCAACTAGGCATACGCAGTATTTT. Protein sequence: CASSLLSTRHTQYF. Full variable domain (missing parts from reference TRBV5-6 and TRBJ2-3): DAGVTQSPTHLIKTRGQQVTLRCSPKSGHDTVSWYQQALGQGPQFIFQYYEEEERQRGNFPDRFSGHQFPNYSSELNVNALLLGDSALYLCASSLLSTRHTQYFGPGTRLTVL.

The V call is TRBV6-1, the J call TRBJ2-3; D not certain. There are 15 residues in the CDR3. Trimming stripped 1 base from V and 3 bases from J, with 11 bases between. Germline-derived CDR1 and CDR2 are MNHNS and SASEGT. The CDR3 bases are TGTGCCAGCAGTGAAGTGTTAGGTCGAACAGATACGCAGTATTTT. Encoded protein: CASSEVLGRTDTQYF.

The genes are TRBV30 and TRBJ1-5, with D perhaps TRBD1 (5 bases). The ends were cut back, 1 base at V and 5 bases at J, with 9 bases in the middle. In germline, CDR1 is GTSNPN, CDR2 SVGIG (reference sequence). The CDR3 is 13 amino acids. The CDR3 DNA reads TGTGCCTGGAGTGGGGGACGGGATCAGCCCCAGCATTTT. This translates into CAWSGGRDQPQHF.

This clonotype appeared many times. The chain joins TRBV7-9 to TRBJ2-7; D unresolved. CDR3 length: 12 residues. The germline V gene has CDR1 SEHNR and CDR2 FQNEAQ (reference sequence). V shed 5 bases and J shed 2 bases, with 7 bases lying between them. The CDR3 DNA sequence: TGTGCCAGCAGCCCCGGAACCTACGAGCAGTACTTC. Its translation is CASSPGTYEQYF.

The chain combines TRBV30 with TRBJ1-2, with a tentative D call TRBD1 (5 bases). CDR1 is GTSNPN, CDR2 SVGIG, per germline (reference sequence). The CDR3 has 16 amino acids. The ends were cut back, 4 bases at V and 4 bases at J, with 22 bases in the middle. For the CDR3, the DNA is TGTGCCTGGACCCACCTCGACAGTTTGCGATCCTATGGCTACACCTTC. Translated, it gives CAWTHLDSLRSYGYTF.

This clonotype was found once. A much larger clone sits a single nucleotide away, making a read error possible. The rearrangement joins TRBV6-1 to TRBJ1-3; D is uncertain. CDR1 MNHNS and CDR2 SASEGT come from the germline V gene. This CDR3 is 14 amino acids long. The germline V and J ends were trimmed by 11 bases and 8 bases, with 22 bases remaining between them. CDR3: CAGFDGDVQYTIYF. The DNA for the CDR3 is TGTGCCGGCTTTGACGGGGATGTTCAGTACACCATATATTTT.

This clonotype was seen many times. The rearrangement joins TRBV19 to TRBJ1-5; 7 bases map to TRBD1. The germline gives CDR1 LNHDA, CDR2 SQIVND (reference sequence). CDR3 length equals 14 residues. After removal of 0 bases from V and 5 bases from J, the junction contained 1 base not matched to a gene. This chain's CDR3 is CASSIDRGYQPQHF. The CDR3 coding sequence is TGTGCCAGTAGTATAGACAGGGGGTATCAGCCCCAGCATTTT.

This clonotype appeared many times. V usage is TRBV19 and J usage is TRBJ1-5; D may be TRBD1 (5 bases). The germline gives CDR1 LNHDA, CDR2 SQIVND (reference sequence). The CDR3 sequence is 16 residues long. Trimming removed 3 bases from V and 2 bases from J, with 14 bases in between. The CDR3 loop reads CASSIRVREGNQPQHF. The CDR3 DNA is TGTGCCAGTAGTATTAGGGTCAGGGAGGGCAATCAGCCCCAGCATTTT.

This clonotype was found many times. V is TRBV12-3 or TRBV12-4 and J is TRBJ2-4; 12 nucleotides match TRBD2. After removal of 4 bases from V and 4 bases from J, the junction contained 5 bases not matched to a gene. The CDR3 is made up of 16 amino acids. This CDR3 reads CASSSGTSGLKNIQYF. The DNA for the CDR3 is TGTGCCAGCAGTTCCGGGACTAGCGGGTTAAAAAACATTCAGTACTTC.

By share, this clonotype ranks as medium-sized. This chain uses TRBV29-1 with TRBJ1-1; D unresolved. Trimming took off 4 bases at V and 7 bases at J, with 10 bases between the two ends. Germline V gene lookup returns CDR1 SQVTM and CDR2 ANQGSEA. The CDR3 runs 11 residues. The CDR3 DNA reads TGCAGCGTTGCCTCCAAGGTTGAAGCTTTCTTT. Translating it yields CSVASKVEAFF.

This clonotype is termed medium-sized. V usage is TRBV19 and J usage is TRBJ1-1, with TRBD1 matching over 7 bases. This CDR3 region has 15 residues. V lost 3 bases and J lost 4; bases outside the gene matches: 8. In germline, CDR1 is LNHDA, CDR2 SQIVND (reference sequence). CDR3 protein: CASSMARGGGTEAFF. The CDR3 DNA reads TGTGCCAGTAGTATGGCCAGGGGGGGAGGCACTGAAGCTTTCTTT.

This clonotype was seen ten or more times. The V gene is TRBV6-2 or TRBV6-3, the J gene TRBJ2-1; a weak D match, TRBD1 (6 bases). This CDR3 has 17 residues. Germline loops: CDR1 MNHEY, CDR2 SVGEGT. Trimming removed 0 bases at V and 8 bases at J, with 20 bases between. CDR3 nucleotides: TGTGCCAGCAGTTACTCAGGTGGCCACAGGGTTAGGTATGAGCAGTTCTTC. It yields the protein CASSYSGGHRVRYEQFF.

The table lists this clonotype with many counts. J is TRBJ2-3 and V is TRBV13, with D tentatively TRBD2 (5 bases). The CDR3 loop spans 15 amino acids. The V end was cut by 8 bases, the J end by 2 bases, with 17 bases between. The V gene's germline CDR1 is PRHDT and CDR2 FYEKMQ (reference sequence). The DNA of the CDR3 is TGTGCCAGCTCACAGAGGGTGGTGGCCACAGATACGCAGTATTTT. This codes for CASSQRVVATDTQYF. Supplemented by reference TRBV13 and TRBJ2-3, the full variable domain reads AAGVIQSPRHLIKEKRETATLKCYPIPRHDTVYWYQQGPGQDPQFLISFYEKMQSDKGSIPDRFSAQQFSDYHSELNMSSLELGDSALYFCASSQRVVATDTQYFGPGTRLTVL.

This clonotype has at least ten counts. The chain has TRBV15 and TRBJ1-6, with D perhaps TRBD1 (5 bases). CDR3 length equals 15 residues. The germline V gene encodes CDR1 LNHNV and CDR2 YYDKDF (reference sequence). Trimming pared 5 bases from V and 15 bases from J, leaving 23 bases between. The CDR3: CATSPTGTPLNDLHF. The CDR3 DNA is TGTGCCACCAGCCCAACCGGGACCCCCCTGAACGACCTCCACTTT.